This paragraph covers one T cell receptor (beta chain) sequence. Its antigen is unidentified. The data were obtained in a study of blood T cells in healthy people across ages. Study-level results: Investigators treated diversity estimates from one million T cells as underestimates. Both naive CD4+ cell counts and diversity were greater in long-lived donors than in aged donors. There was no known CMV status for donors, so expanded clonotype changes were possibly confounded.

Primers used in a second PCR of roughly 6 to 11 cycles were a sample-barcoded 5' primer and a J-beta primer mix. TCRdb reprocessed the 5' RACE reads via MiXCR and lists one record per CDR3 protein. The table has fewer than 2,000,000 distinct CDR3 sequences, roughly 32% seen once. The germline V gene has CDR1 DFQATT and CDR2 SNEGSKA (reference sequence). The length of the CDR3 is 15 residues. Trimming cost V 5 bases and J 7 bases; bases outside gene matches: 16. The sample consisted of blood. This receptor was obtained from a woman aged 25 to 45 in good health. The chain uses TRBV20-1 and TRBJ2-5; 7 bases agree with TRBD2. This CDR3 is CSASPGLPGRGTQYF. CDR3 coding DNA: TGCAGTGCTTCTCCGGGACTACCGGGCCGGGGGACCCAGTACTTC.